The present entry profiles one T cell receptor beta chain with its context. The CDR3 is made up of 16 amino acids. Germline V CDR1 and CDR2: SGHVS, FNYEAQ. The ends were cut back, 1 base at V and 7 bases at J, with 17 bases in the middle. This sample was included in a study of shared clonotypes between healthy human individuals. Study-level information: Three plates were used per donor for CD4 naive, three for CD4 memory, two for CD8 naive and one for CD8 memory.

Authors' methods: ImmunoSEQ output held junction-only sequences without quality scores, so filtering differed. TCRdb's table, derived via immunoSEQ multiplex PCR, lists solely in-frame clones and lacks some. V and J calls and clone size are as listed in that table; D and trimming were resolved from the DNA. The profile shows about 690,000 clones, about 92% of them singletons. The source of this sequence is a man aged 18 to 35 in good health. Some clones in this sample may be carry-over from other donors' samples. This rearrangement joins TRBV7-6 to TRBJ2-1; D perhaps matches TRBD2 (6 bases). The sample taken for sequencing was memory CD8+ T cells from PBMCs. Subset reported: CD45RO+ cells pooled with CCR7-negative TemRA cells. The CDR3 reads CASSLDPGLGINEQFF. CDR3 DNA sequence: TGTGCCAGCAGCTTAGACCCGGGACTTGGTATAAATGAGCAGTTCTTC.